What follows are 19 T cell receptor beta chains derived from one specimen sequenced in a study of identical twins. MiXCR, run by TCRdb on the 5' RACE reads, gives a single entry per CDR3 protein. The table has around 500,000 distinct CDR3 sequences, 13% to 15% seen once. The data were also submitted as part of a second study, on yellow fever vaccine responses in identical twins.

Sequenced sample: CD4+ T cells sorted from blood. These receptor sequences come from a woman under 30 in good health.

The chain carries TRBV15 and TRBJ2-7; no definite D call. CDR1 and CDR2 (germline): LNHNV, YYDKDF (reference sequence). This CDR3 has 15 residues. V shed 0 bases and J shed 7 bases, with 16 bases lying between them. The CDR3 nucleotides are TGTGCCACCAGCAGAGAAATCCTGGTCCAACGGGAGCAGTACTTC. Translated, it gives CATSREILVQREQYF.

The chain recombines TRBV5-1 with TRBJ1-3; D uncertain. Germline CDR1 is SGHRS and CDR2 is YFSETQ. This CDR3 is built from 13 residues. The ends were cut back, 4 bases at V and 5 bases at J, with 10 bases in the middle. The CDR3: CASSDGLRNTIYF. DNA of the CDR3: TGCGCCAGCAGCGACGGACTTCGAAACACCATATATTTT.

This clonotype was detected only a few times. The V call is TRBV3-1, the J call TRBJ2-5; perhaps TRBD2 as D (5 bases). There are 15 residues in the CDR3. Germline V gene data show CDR1 as LGHDT and CDR2 as YNNKEL (reference sequence). The V gene lost 1 base and the J gene lost 2 bases, with 11 bases spanning the gap. Written as DNA, the CDR3 is TGTGCCAGCAGCCAAGGAGGGAACAGACAAGAGACCCAGTACTTC. It codes for CASSQGGNRQETQYF.

This clonotype came up a few times. The genes are TRBV28 and TRBJ2-3; 14 bases map to TRBD2. The V and J ends lost 7 bases and 7 bases, in that order; junction bases with no gene match: 7. The CDR3 is 15 residues long. Germline CDR1 and CDR2: MDHEN and SYDVKM. The CDR3 protein is CASMTSGRAINTQYF. CDR3 in DNA: TGTGCCAGCATGACTAGCGGGAGGGCCATCAATACGCAGTATTTT.

The chain is built from TRBV7-2 and TRBJ2-1; 8 bases line up with TRBD2. The V and J ends lost 2 bases and 3 bases, in that order; junction bases with no gene match: 6. The CDR3 extends over 16 amino acids. Per the germline V gene, CDR1 is SGHTA and CDR2 is FQGNSA. The CDR3 nucleotides read TGTGCCAGCAGCTTAAGGAGTGGGACTAGCTACAATGAGCAGTTCTTC. This encodes CASSLRSGTSYNEQFF.

The rearrangement joins TRBV12-5 to TRBJ2-1, with 10 nucleotides matching TRBD1. The CDR3 spans 14 residues. The ends lost 5 bases at V and 8 bases at J; junction bases unmatched: 6. Germline CDR1 is LGHNT and CDR2 is FRNRAP. The CDR3 nucleotides read TGTGCTAGTGGTCCGGGACAGGGGATGGATGAGCAGTTCTTC. Translating gives CASGPGQGMDEQFF.

The chain recombines TRBV7-9 with TRBJ2-2, with D hard to call. Trimming pared 7 bases from V and 0 bases from J, leaving 12 bases between. Germline V lookup: CDR1 SEHNR, CDR2 FQNEAQ (reference sequence). The CDR3 is made up of 15 amino acids. The CDR3 bases are TGTGCCAGCAAATACGAGAACGCGAACACCGGGGAGCTGTTTTTT. Protein product: CASKYENANTGELFF.

The chain carries TRBV20-1 and TRBJ2-5; a possible D gene is TRBD2 (5 bases). Trimming shortened V by 0 bases and J by 2 bases, and 13 bases separated the two germline ends. The CDR3 extends over 15 amino acids. Germline V gives CDR1 DFQATT, CDR2 SNEGSKA (reference sequence). CDR3 bases: TGCAGTGCTAGAGATAAGACTACACCACAAGAGACCCAGTACTTC. The encoded protein is CSARDKTTPQETQYF.

The chain couples TRBV12-3 or TRBV12-4 to TRBJ1-1, with D maybe TRBD1 (5 bases). Trimming stripped 7 bases from V and 1 base from J, with 10 bases between. This CDR3 has 13 residues. CDR3 loop: CASTQDKNTEAFF. For the CDR3, the DNA is TGTGCCAGCACCCAGGACAAGAACACTGAAGCTTTCTTT.

The chain employs TRBV7-9 and TRBJ1-1; D remains ambiguous. The CDR3 has 15 amino acids. Trimming removed 2 bases at V and 3 bases at J, with 13 bases between. Germline CDR1 and CDR2: SEHNR and FQNEAQ (reference sequence). The CDR3 DNA reads TGTGCCAGCAGCTTACCTCGCGGCGGGCACACTGAAGCTTTCTTT. Amino acid sequence: CASSLPRGGHTEAFF.

This rearrangement joins TRBV29-1 to TRBJ2-7, with D unclear. Trimming removed 2 bases from V and 4 bases from J, with 0 bases in between. This CDR3 has 9 residues. In germline, CDR1 is SQVTM, CDR2 ANQGSEA. CDR3 residues: CSVEYEQYF. CDR3 nucleotide sequence: TGCAGCGTTGAATACGAGCAGTACTTC.

This clonotype was picked up a small number of times. The J gene is TRBJ1-2, the V gene TRBV25-1; D is possibly TRBD1 (5 bases). Trimming shortened V by 10 bases and J by 7 bases, and 10 bases separated the two germline ends. CDR3 size: 10 residues. Per germline, CDR1 MGHDK and CDR2 SYGVNS. The CDR3 bases are TGTGCCAAGTCGGGGGTTGGCTACACCTTC. Its protein is CAKSGVGYTF.

This clonotype occurred many times. V gene TRBV29-1 combines with J gene TRBJ2-3; D not certain. Germline V gene lookup returns CDR1 SQVTM and CDR2 ANQGSEA. Trimming left V 6 bases short and J 6 bases short, with 10 bases between. The CDR3 consists of 11 residues. Here the CDR3 reads CSVATEDTQYF. The CDR3 DNA sequence: TGCAGCGTGGCCACTGAGGATACGCAGTATTTT.

The chain couples TRBV7-9 to TRBJ1-6; TRBD1 matches at 7 bases. The V segment lost 0 bases and the J segment 7 bases; nucleotides outside the gene matches: 6. This CDR3 is built from 16 residues. Germline lookup yields CDR1 SEHNR and CDR2 FQNEAQ (reference sequence). CDR3 in DNA: TGTGCCAGCAGCTTAGCGTCTGGCAGGGGGAATTCACCCCTCCACTTT. Its protein product is CASSLASGRGNSPLHF.

This clonotype was observed many times. The chain recombines TRBV29-1 with TRBJ2-7, with a tentative D call TRBD1 (5 bases). Per germline, CDR1 SQVTM and CDR2 ANQGSEA. The CDR3 spans 11 residues. The V gene lost 5 bases and the J gene lost 5 bases, with 10 bases spanning the gap. CDR3 amino acids: CSVTKGDEQYF. CDR3 sequence (DNA): TGCAGCGTTACGAAAGGGGACGAGCAGTACTTC.

This clonotype was recorded a few times. The DNA of the CDR3 is TGTGCCAGCAGCCAAGGGGCAGCCGGCGCGGCCCTAACCCAGTACTTC. This encodes CASSQGAAGAALTQYF. The rearrangement links TRBV3-1 to TRBJ2-5; D call uncertain. CDR3 size: 16 residues. Trimming took 1 base from V and 8 from J, leaving 20 bases between them. Germline CDR1 is LGHDT and CDR2 is YNNKEL (reference sequence).

This clonotype was detected many times. The V call is TRBV12-3 or TRBV12-4, the J call TRBJ2-5; D is perhaps TRBD1 or TRBD2 (6 bases each). This CDR3 has 14 residues. V was trimmed by 5 bases and J by 3 bases, leaving 13 bases between them. This CDR3 reads CASSRRGGEETQYF. CDR3 coding DNA: TGTGCCAGCAGTCGCAGGGGAGGTGAAGAGACCCAGTACTTC.

V gene TRBV6-4 combines with J gene TRBJ2-6; TRBD1 matches 8 bases. V was clipped by 4 bases and J by 4 bases; unmatched bases: 15. The CDR3 covers 19 residues. The germline CDR1 and CDR2 sequences are MRHNA and SNTAGT. The CDR3: CASSALAGTGVQGANVLTF. Here the CDR3 DNA reads TGTGCCAGCAGTGCCTTAGCCGGGACAGGTGTCCAAGGGGCCAACGTCCTGACTTTC.

This clonotype has more than one count but fewer than ten. V gene TRBV12-3 or TRBV12-4 combines with J gene TRBJ1-1, with D hard to call. The V and J ends lost 3 bases and 0 bases respectively, with 8 bases between them. This CDR3 is built from 14 residues. CDR3 sequence: CASSLWSVNTEAFF. CDR3 DNA sequence: TGTGCCAGCAGTTTGTGGTCGGTGAACACTGAAGCTTTCTTT.